This T cell receptor (beta chain) was recovered during a study of T cells in Graves' hyperthyroidism and ophthalmopathy. There were TCR beta CDR3 regions amplified from RNA transcripts. An initial round of RT-PCR targeting the TCR CDR3 relied on the HTBI primer set. TCRdb re-derived calls from the multiplex PCR reads in MiXCR, one entry per CDR3 protein. The table shows 300,000 to 450,000 distinct CDR3 sequences, with around an eighth occurring only once. Patients aged 18 to 65 had newly diagnosed hyperthyroidism of under 2 months' duration. Uncontrolled infection, other autoimmune disease, pregnancy and lactation each barred patients from inclusion. Diagnosis relied on clinical symptoms, serum thyroxine and TRAb, thyroid ultrasound and orbital computed tomography. The CDR3 consists of 13 residues. V lost 8 bases and J lost 8, with 16 bases in between. CDR1 is SNHLY, CDR2 FYNNEI, per germline. This clonotype occurred many times. The antigen is not known.

General study findings and limits: Researchers found most expanded thyroid clonotypes above 0.001 in blood as well.

The material sequenced was blood. The chain is built from TRBV2 and TRBJ2-1; tentative D call: TRBD2 (6 bases). This sequence originates from a young man with Graves' hyperthyroidism that later progressed to Graves' ophthalmopathy. The CDR3 bases are TGTGCCAGCTTGGTGGGGGGTCTGCATGAGCAGTTCTTC. It yields the protein CASLVGGLHEQFF.